The T cell receptor beta chain described here comes from a study of blood T cell repertoires in COVID-19. About the research overall: COVID-19 samples from acute and convalescent phases originated in the United States, Italy and Spain.

Sequencing used immunoSEQ multiplex PCR; TCRdb keeps in-frame clones, though not all of them. Among 150,000 to 200,000 clones listed, roughly 86% were seen once. The study counted Cohort 3 donors as recovered given two negative PCRs, clearance, or symptom resolution. V lost 4 bases and J lost 5; bases outside the gene matches: 10. CDR1 is SGHNT, CDR2 YYREEE, per germline (reference sequence). The CDR3 has 17 amino acids. This chain links TRBV5-4 with TRBJ2-5, with 14 nucleotides matching TRBD2. Input material: PBMCs or T cells enriched from blood (not recorded which). The receptor comes from a woman aged 30 to 39 who had recovered from COVID-19. The CDR3, as DNA: TGTGCCAGCAGCATGGGACTAGCGGGAGTGTTTTCGGAGACCCAGTACTTC. Translation gives CASSMGLAGVFSETQYF. Using reference TRBV5-4 and TRBJ2-5 for the parts outside the CDR3, the full variable domain is ETGVTQSPTHLIKTRGQQVTLRCSSQSGHNTVSWYQQALGQGPQFIFQYYREEENGRGNFPPRFSGLQFPNYSSELNVNALELDDSALYLCASSMGLAGVFSETQYFGPGTRLLVL.